The entry below gives a single T cell receptor (beta chain) sequence along with its context. The antigen remains unidentified. TCRdb re-called the 5' RACE reads through MiXCR, storing one row per CDR3 protein. The sample includes around 450,000 distinct CDR3 sequences, around 20% of them seen just once. This specimen belongs to a study of T-cell memory formation after mild COVID-19. The wider study: TCR clusters were largely donor specific.

Study-wide findings and caveats: The study found contracting CD4+ clones mainly in CM and EM and contracting CD8+ clones in EMRA. The second-wave clones peaking on day 37 were not confirmed as SARS-CoV-2-specific.

The V end lost 5 bases, the J end lost 3 bases, and 15 bases lay between the germline ends. The CDR3 loop spans 14 amino acids. The germline gives CDR1 SGHRS, CDR2 YFSETQ. Sequencing was carried out using PBMCs or a T cell subset sorted from them (not recorded which). This receptor was obtained from an adult woman who had mild COVID-19 (a few samples of this study predate the infection). Cell type and time point are not known. The V and J genes are TRBV5-1 and TRBJ2-7; maybe TRBD2 (5 bases). CDR3 loop: CASRMLGEGYEQYF. The CDR3 nucleotides are TGCGCCAGCAGGATGTTGGGTGAGGGCTACGAGCAGTACTTC. Full variable domain (outside the CDR3, taken from reference TRBV5-1 and TRBJ2-7): KAGVTQTPRYLIKTRGQQVTLSCSPISGHRSVSWYQQTPGQGLQFLFEYFSETQRNKGNFPGRFSGRQFSNSRSEMNVSTLELGDSALYLCASRMLGEGYEQYFGPGTRLTVT.